This T cell receptor beta chain was identified in a study of a mutant IDH1 vaccine in newly diagnosed glioma. In regard to this clone: No antigen is known for it.

Time point of the sample: week 35, safety follow-up. Each dose of the vaccine consisted of 300 ug of mutant IDH1 20-mer peptide, with topical imiquimod. The table came from immunoSEQ multiplex PCR; TCRdb's copy has only in-frame clones and leaves some out. The repertoire has some 48,000 clones, about 79% of them found once; the top ten carry about 12%. V was clipped by 2 bases and J by 3 bases, with 12 bases between them. The CDR3 is 14 amino acids. CDR1 SGHRS and CDR2 YFSETQ come from the germline V gene. The chain uses TRBV5-1 and TRBJ2-7; D is perhaps TRBD2 (6 bases). The clonotype was recovered from a man aged 40-49 years with glioma. The source was PBMCs, collected from a glioma patient whose treatment included an IDH1 peptide vaccine. CDR3 nucleotide sequence: TGCGCCAGCAGCTTTTCCCCGGGAGACTACGAGCAGTACTTC. Encoded protein: CASSFSPGDYEQYF.